This T cell receptor beta chain is from a study of shared clonotypes between healthy human individuals. Points from the study as a whole: Rarefaction showed sorted-subset sequencing was incomplete despite large depth.

Naivety among CD8 cells was defined by CD45RO negativity and positive CCR7 selection, thereby excluding terminally differentiated effector memory CD45RA+ cells. J gave up 4 bases and V 5 bases, and 2 bases lay outside the gene matches. The germline gives CDR1 SEHNR, CDR2 FQNEAQ (reference sequence). The CDR3 covers 14 residues. The authors ran the assay at deep level. Sequencing used immunoSEQ multiplex PCR; TCRdb keeps in-frame clones, though not all of them. The sample contains roughly 2,000,000 clones, roughly 94% of which appear only once. Comment on this clone: Its antigen remains unidentified.

This TCR came from a man younger than 35 in good health. The specimen sequenced was naive CD8+ T cells sorted from blood. The chain recombines TRBV7-9 with TRBJ2-3; TRBD1 matches at 11 bases. CDR3 sequence: CASSGTGGPDTQYF. In DNA form, the CDR3 reads TGTGCCAGCAGCGGGACAGGGGGGCCAGATACGCAGTATTTT.